Shown below are 28 T cell receptor beta chains from a single sample sequenced in a study of blood T cell repertoires in COVID-19. Only in-frame clones appear in the TCRdb table, and some are missing; sequencing was by immunoSEQ multiplex PCR. The sample has around 370,000 clones; about 90% are singletons. Specimen: peripheral blood. The receptor source for this set is a woman under 30 who had recovered from COVID-19.

This clone was recorded once. V is TRBV15 and J is TRBJ2-1, with D possibly being TRBD1 (6 bases). This CDR3 comprises 17 residues. Germline CDR1 and CDR2: LNHNV and YYDKDF (reference sequence). V was shortened by 0 bases and J by 2 bases, with 14 bases between the two germline ends. The CDR3 sequence is CATSRDRVQGPYNEQFF. CDR3 in DNA: TGTGCCACCAGCAGAGATCGGGTCCAGGGGCCCTACAATGAGCAGTTCTTC. Complete variable domain (other parts from reference TRBV15 and TRBJ2-1): DAMVIQNPRYQVTQFGKPVTLSCSQTLNHNVMYWYQQKSSQAPKLLFHYYDKDFNNEADTPDNFQSRRPNTSFCFLDIRSPGLGDTAMYLCATSRDRVQGPYNEQFFGPGTRLTVL.

This chain uses TRBV29-1 with TRBJ1-2, with 7 bases matching TRBD1. The CDR3 contains 13 residues. Germline V lookup: CDR1 SQVTM, CDR2 ANQGSEA. V trimming: 3 bases; J trimming: 7 bases; junction bases outside the gene matches: 8. The CDR3 reads CSVEKDRRAGYTF. The CDR3 DNA follows: TGCAGCGTTGAGAAGGACAGGAGGGCTGGCTACACCTTC.

CDR3 nucleotide sequence: TGTGCCAGCAGCGCCGGACTAGCGGAGGTACGGAACATTCAGTACTTC. Its translation: CASSAGLAEVRNIQYF. The V call is TRBV9, the J call TRBJ2-4; 10 bases match TRBD2. CDR1 and CDR2 (germline): SGDLS, YYNGEE. The CDR3 covers 16 residues. J was trimmed by 7 bases and V by 3 bases; bases with no gene match: 10.

The J gene is TRBJ2-3, the V gene TRBV2, with 10 bases fitting TRBD2. This CDR3 is built from 15 residues. Unmatched junction bases numbered 4, after V lost 6 bases and J lost 1 base. In germline, CDR1 is SNHLY, CDR2 FYNNEI. The CDR3 DNA is TGTGCCAGCAGAATAACTAGCGGGGGCACAGATACGCAGTATTTT. Amino acid sequence: CASRITSGGTDTQYF.

The gene calls are TRBV9 and TRBJ2-3; TRBD1 aligns across 9 bases. Germline V gene sequence: CDR1 SGDLS, CDR2 YYNGEE. V gave up 4 bases and J gave up 2 bases; unmatched junction bases: 5. The CDR3 spans 15 residues. CDR3 nucleotide sequence: TGTGCCAGCAGCTCCGACAGGGGGGACACAGATACGCAGTATTTT. Its translation is CASSSDRGDTDTQYF.

V is TRBV6-2 or TRBV6-3 and J is TRBJ2-5; D uncertain. From germline, CDR1 is MNHEY and CDR2 SVGEGT. This CDR3 region has 14 residues. V lost 2 bases, J lost 2 bases, and 9 bases lay in between. The CDR3 region is CASSYVQAQETQYF. The CDR3 DNA reads TGTGCCAGCAGTTACGTGCAGGCTCAAGAGACCCAGTACTTC.

The J gene is TRBJ2-6, the V gene TRBV5-1; D is possibly TRBD2 (6 bases). Deletions cut 0 bases from V and 0 bases from J, with 19 bases between. This CDR3 spans 20 amino acids. Germline V gene data show CDR1 as SGHRS and CDR2 as YFSETQ. The DNA of the CDR3 is TGCGCCAGCAGCTTGGCCGGGACTGCTCAACCGAGCTCTGGGGCCAACGTCCTGACTTTC. Its translation is CASSLAGTAQPSSGANVLTF.

This clone was observed a few times. The chain uses TRBV18 and TRBJ1-1; D gene uncertain. Trimming removed 2 bases from V and 0 bases from J, with 4 bases in between. Germline CDR1 and CDR2: KGHSH and LQKENI. This CDR3 spans 13 amino acids. Here the CDR3 DNA reads TGTGCCAGCTCACCAGGCATGAACACTGAAGCTTTCTTT. Amino acids: CASSPGMNTEAFF.

The chain uses TRBV27 and TRBJ2-5; possibly TRBD1 for D (7 bases). Trimming stripped 5 bases from V and 5 bases from J, with 12 bases between. Germline loops: CDR1 MNHEY, CDR2 SMNVEV (reference sequence). The CDR3 extends over 13 amino acids. The chain's CDR3 is CASSPGGWETQYF. CDR3 DNA: TGTGCCAGCAGTCCAGGGGGGTGGGAGACCCAGTACTTC.

This chain uses TRBV19 with TRBJ1-5, with D possibly TRBD1 on 5 matching bases. Looked up from germline, CDR1 is LNHDA and CDR2 is SQIVND (reference sequence). With 3 bases removed from V and 3 bases from J, the gap between germline ends came to 12 bases. The CDR3 length is 15 residues. CDR3 region: CASSINRPFNQPQHF. Here the CDR3 DNA reads TGTGCCAGTAGTATTAACAGGCCGTTCAATCAGCCCCAGCATTTT.

The rearrangement links TRBV30 to TRBJ2-3; D remains ambiguous. V was clipped by 1 base and J by 0 bases, with 8 bases between them. Germline CDR1 reads GTSNPN; CDR2 reads SVGIG (reference sequence). The CDR3 sequence is 14 residues long. CDR3 in amino acids: CAWSALTSTDTQYF. For the CDR3, the DNA is TGTGCCTGGAGTGCATTGACTAGCACAGATACGCAGTATTTT.

CDR3 coding DNA: TGTGCCAGCAGCCGCGTGGGGCGCGTAACTACTGAAGCTTTCTTT. It yields the protein CASSRVGRVTTEAFF. V and J are TRBV14 and TRBJ1-1, with a possible D match to TRBD1 (5 bases). Germline loops: CDR1 SGHDN, CDR2 FVKESK. V was shortened by 4 bases and J by 5 bases, with 17 bases between the two germline ends. CDR3 size: 15 residues.

The chain combines TRBV19 with TRBJ1-2; no firm D call. This CDR3 is built from 14 residues. The germline V gene has CDR1 LNHDA and CDR2 SQIVND (reference sequence). V was trimmed by 5 bases and J by 5 bases, leaving 15 bases between them. CDR3 coding DNA: TGTGCCAGTAGTCCGGCGGGGATGGAATATGGCTACACCTTC. Translating gives CASSPAGMEYGYTF.

This clone was counted between two and nine times. This sequence joins TRBV10-3 and TRBJ2-2; D perhaps matches TRBD1 (6 bases). Germline V gene lookup returns CDR1 ENHRY and CDR2 SYGVKD. CDR3 size: 13 residues. V was pared by 3 bases and J by 8 bases, with 10 bases between. The CDR3 reads CAISDKGEGELFF. CDR3 sequence (DNA): TGTGCCATCAGTGATAAGGGGGAAGGGGAGCTGTTTTTT.

The chain carries TRBV15 and TRBJ2-1, with 11 bases fitting TRBD2. The germline CDR1 and CDR2 sequences are LNHNV and YYDKDF (reference sequence). V gave up 1 base and J gave up 9 bases; unmatched junction bases: 11. This CDR3 region has 17 residues. The DNA of the CDR3 is TGTGCCACCAGCAGAGTGGAGGGGACTAGCGGAGCTGGTGAGCAGTTCTTC. Protein sequence: CATSRVEGTSGAGEQFF.

The count of this clone is one. The V call is TRBV10-1, the J call TRBJ2-1; TRBD2 agrees at 10 bases. The V gene's germline CDR1 is WNHNN and CDR2 SYGVQD (reference sequence). The V and J ends lost 5 bases and 5 bases, in that order; junction bases with no gene match: 3. CDR3 length: 14 residues. In DNA form, the CDR3 reads TGCGCCAGCAGTCGCGGACTAGCGGACAATGAGCAGTTCTTC. The encoded protein is CASSRGLADNEQFF.

This chain uses TRBV18 with TRBJ2-5, with TRBD1 matching over 9 bases. Germline CDR1 is KGHSH and CDR2 is LQKENI. V gave up 4 bases and J gave up 0 bases; unmatched junction bases: 3. The CDR3 consists of 15 residues. CDR3 residues: CASSRGTGYQETQYF. The CDR3, as DNA: TGTGCCAGCTCACGAGGGACAGGGTACCAAGAGACCCAGTACTTC.

This rearrangement joins TRBV30 to TRBJ1-1; D unresolved. CDR1 and CDR2 from the germline V gene are GTSNPN and SVGIG (reference sequence). Trimming removed 0 bases at V and 1 base at J, with 12 bases between. CDR3 length: 15 residues. The CDR3 spells CAWSVLLRENTEAFF. CDR3 in DNA: TGTGCCTGGAGTGTACTTTTAAGAGAGAACACTGAAGCTTTCTTT.

This clone was counted between two and nine times. CDR3 in DNA: TGCGCCAGCAGCTTGGAACAGGGCGGACAGCCCCAGCATTTT. Translating gives CASSLEQGGQPQHF. This chain connects TRBV5-1 to TRBJ1-5, with D possibly being TRBD1 (6 bases). This CDR3 region has 14 residues. CDR1 is SGHRS and CDR2 is YFSETQ in the germline V gene. With 0 bases removed from V and 7 bases from J, the gap between germline ends came to 11 bases.

This clone was counted only a few times. This chain joins TRBV7-9 and TRBJ1-2, with 7 bases matching TRBD1. This CDR3 has 18 amino acids. J lost 6 bases, V lost 4 bases, and 20 bases had no gene match. Germline loops: CDR1 SEHNR, CDR2 FQNEAQ (reference sequence). CDR3: CASSSDRLITSSPHGYTF. The CDR3 DNA sequence: TGTGCCAGCAGCTCGGACAGGTTAATTACCTCATCCCCTCATGGCTACACCTTC.

V and J are TRBV5-5 and TRBJ2-7, with no clear D. This CDR3 is 13 amino acids long. From germline, CDR1 is SGHKS and CDR2 YYEKEE (reference sequence). Trimming shortened V by 0 bases and J by 4 bases, and 8 bases separated the two germline ends. CDR3 nucleotides: TGTGCCAGCAGCTTGGGCAGGTTTTACGAGCAGTACGTC. Residues: CASSLGRFYEQYV.

The chain has TRBV7-9 and TRBJ2-6; D might be TRBD2 (5 bases). The CDR3 runs to 17 residues. The germline V gene has CDR1 SEHNR and CDR2 FQNEAQ (reference sequence). Trimming cost V 5 bases and J 0 bases, with 14 bases left between them. This CDR3 is CASSPRRIGSGANVLTF. Here the CDR3 DNA reads TGTGCCAGCAGCCCACGGAGGATTGGCTCTGGGGCCAACGTCCTGACTTTC.

The chain links TRBV6-1 to TRBJ2-7; D possibly corresponds to TRBD1 (5 bases). The CDR3 totals 15 residues. Looked up from germline, CDR1 is MNHNS and CDR2 is SASEGT. The germline V and J ends were trimmed by 0 bases and 2 bases, with 11 bases remaining between them. The CDR3 nucleotides read TGTGCCAGCAGTGAAGCGGGGCCAGGGACCTACGAGCAGTACGTC. Amino acid sequence: CASSEAGPGTYEQYV.

The chain recombines TRBV19 with TRBJ2-2; 12 bases agree with TRBD2. J gave up 5 bases and V 0 bases, and 7 bases lay outside the gene matches. There are 18 residues in the CDR3. The germline V gene encodes CDR1 LNHDA and CDR2 SQIVND (reference sequence). CDR3 protein: CASSIDLLAGGTTGELFF. The CDR3 DNA reads as TGTGCCAGTAGTATAGATCTTCTAGCGGGAGGGACTACCGGGGAGCTGTTTTTT.

J is TRBJ2-2 and V is TRBV7-9; TRBD1 is a possible D gene (5 bases). The CDR3 sequence is 18 residues long. V lost 5 bases and J lost 0, with 19 bases in between. Germline CDR1 reads SEHNR; CDR2 reads FQNEAQ (reference sequence). The CDR3 region is CASSPPTRRQTNTGELFF. CDR3 in DNA: TGTGCCAGCAGCCCTCCCACCAGGCGACAGACGAACACCGGGGAGCTGTTTTTT.

This clone has only one observation. V and J are TRBV6-2 or TRBV6-3 and TRBJ1-3; D is unclear. The CDR3 runs to 16 residues. V shed 4 bases and J shed 0 bases, with 13 bases lying between them. Looked up from germline, CDR1 is MNHEY and CDR2 is SVGEGT. In nucleotides, the CDR3 is TGTGCCAGCAGTTTCCGACGACGGAGCTCTGGAAACACCATATATTTT. It encodes CASSFRRRSSGNTIYF.

The V call is TRBV9, the J call TRBJ2-3, with TRBD2 identical over 8 bases. The CDR3 consists of 14 residues. Germline V gene lookup returns CDR1 SGDLS and CDR2 YYNGEE. V was clipped by 0 bases and J by 8 bases; unmatched bases: 5. The CDR3 here is CASSVGGGIGTQYF. CDR3 nucleotide sequence: TGTGCCAGCAGCGTAGGCGGGGGGATCGGTACGCAGTATTTT. The full variable domain, completed using reference TRBV9 and TRBJ2-3, is DSGVTQTPKHLITATGQRVTLRCSPRSGDLSVYWYQQSLDQGLQFLIQYYNGEERAKGNILERFSAQQFPDLHSELNLSSLELGDSALYFCASSVGGGIGTQYFGPGTRLTVL.

This rearrangement joins TRBV7-9 to TRBJ2-3, with a possible D match to TRBD2 (6 bases). This CDR3 has 14 residues. V was pared by 5 bases and J by 0 bases, with 9 bases between. Germline-derived CDR1 and CDR2 are SEHNR and FQNEAQ (reference sequence). In DNA, the CDR3 is TGTGCCAGCAGCAAAAGCGGGAGCACAGATACGCAGTATTTT. Translated: CASSKSGSTDTQYF.